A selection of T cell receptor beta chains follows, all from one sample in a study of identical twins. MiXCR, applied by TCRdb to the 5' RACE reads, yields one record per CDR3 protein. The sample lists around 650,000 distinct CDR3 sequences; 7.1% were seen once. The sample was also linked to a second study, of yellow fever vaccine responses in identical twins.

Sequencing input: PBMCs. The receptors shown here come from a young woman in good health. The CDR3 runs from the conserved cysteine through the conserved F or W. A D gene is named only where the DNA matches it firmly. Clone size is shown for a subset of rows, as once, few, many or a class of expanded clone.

cdr3_aa: CASSPNGQSSYEQYF
d_call: -
v_call: TRBV5-1
clone_size: many

cdr3_aa: CASSLRLGLNYTGELFF
d_call: -
v_call: TRBV12-3/TRBV12-4
clone_size: many

cdr3_aa: CASSYSGGRNEQFF
d_call: TRBD2
v_call: TRBV7-9
clone_size: -

cdr3_aa: CASSLSRLNTEAFF
d_call: -
v_call: TRBV11-1
clone_size: many

cdr3_aa: CASSQEWTAYEQYF
d_call: -
v_call: TRBV3-1
clone_size: few

cdr3_aa: CASRFGDNYGYTF
d_call: -
v_call: TRBV6-6
clone_size: -

cdr3_aa: CASSLLAEQYF
d_call: -
v_call: TRBV13
clone_size: few

cdr3_aa: CASSQEVSGSTDTQYF
d_call: -
v_call: TRBV3-1
clone_size: many

cdr3_aa: CASSLREGLNYEQYF
d_call: TRBD2
v_call: TRBV19
clone_size: few

cdr3_aa: CASSIQGAQPQHF
d_call: -
v_call: TRBV19
clone_size: -

cdr3_aa: CASSPWDSYGYTF
d_call: -
v_call: TRBV5-8
clone_size: few

cdr3_aa: CATVQSSYNEQFF
d_call: -
v_call: TRBV10-3
clone_size: many

cdr3_aa: CASGGGTGELFF
d_call: -
v_call: TRBV7-6
clone_size: -

cdr3_aa: CATSDTGNYGYTF
d_call: -
v_call: TRBV24-1
clone_size: many

cdr3_aa: CASSVAGTQYF
d_call: -
v_call: TRBV9
clone_size: -

cdr3_aa: CASTLAGEGNEQFF
d_call: TRBD2
v_call: TRBV28
clone_size: many

cdr3_aa: CASSMSLLAGRSFEQYF
d_call: TRBD2
v_call: TRBV12-3/TRBV12-4
clone_size: -

cdr3_aa: CSAREDRGTNEQFF
d_call: TRBD1
v_call: TRBV20-1
clone_size: many

cdr3_aa: CASSARRETEAFF
d_call: -
v_call: TRBV6-1
clone_size: few

cdr3_aa: CASSLPRQGRNTDTQYF
d_call: TRBD1
v_call: TRBV5-1
clone_size: -

cdr3_aa: CASSGTSGRTAGANVLTF
d_call: TRBD2
v_call: TRBV6-2/TRBV6-3
clone_size: -

cdr3_aa: CATSDQGTSGTTGNEQFF
d_call: TRBD2
v_call: TRBV24-1
clone_size: -

cdr3_aa: CASSYPPHGETGETQYF
d_call: -
v_call: TRBV7-6
clone_size: few

cdr3_aa: CASSMSSGINSPLHF
d_call: -
v_call: TRBV19
clone_size: few

cdr3_aa: CSARDRAGTGQETQYF
d_call: -
v_call: TRBV20-1
clone_size: many

cdr3_aa: CASSLVAGEGTQYF
d_call: -
v_call: TRBV5-1
clone_size: -

cdr3_aa: CASSPAGTVNTIYF
d_call: -
v_call: TRBV11-3
clone_size: -

cdr3_aa: CASSQTGARTEAFF
d_call: TRBD1
v_call: TRBV3-1
clone_size: few

cdr3_aa: CASRKTGTSGRYIQYF
d_call: TRBD2
v_call: TRBV28
clone_size: many

cdr3_aa: CASRPQGANTGELFF
d_call: TRBD1
v_call: TRBV13
clone_size: many

cdr3_aa: CASSPQTRLEQYF
d_call: -
v_call: TRBV12-3/TRBV12-4
clone_size: many

cdr3_aa: CSARGSALAYEQYF
d_call: -
v_call: TRBV20-1
clone_size: -

cdr3_aa: CAISGLAGGMNTGELFF
d_call: TRBD2
v_call: TRBV10-3
clone_size: many

cdr3_aa: CASSRDPSGSYNEQFF
d_call: TRBD2
v_call: TRBV6-1
clone_size: -

cdr3_aa: CSARPDTVSNQPQHF
d_call: -
v_call: TRBV20-1
clone_size: -

cdr3_aa: CASSLTGQKETQYF
d_call: -
v_call: TRBV5-1
clone_size: many

cdr3_aa: CASSLGASGRGEQFF
d_call: TRBD2
v_call: TRBV7-2
clone_size: -

cdr3_aa: CASSVGSPLRDGELFF
d_call: -
v_call: TRBV9
clone_size: -

cdr3_aa: CSARDIPREAFF
d_call: -
v_call: TRBV20-1
clone_size: -

cdr3_aa: CASSSLFPGTYEQYF
d_call: -
v_call: TRBV28
clone_size: few